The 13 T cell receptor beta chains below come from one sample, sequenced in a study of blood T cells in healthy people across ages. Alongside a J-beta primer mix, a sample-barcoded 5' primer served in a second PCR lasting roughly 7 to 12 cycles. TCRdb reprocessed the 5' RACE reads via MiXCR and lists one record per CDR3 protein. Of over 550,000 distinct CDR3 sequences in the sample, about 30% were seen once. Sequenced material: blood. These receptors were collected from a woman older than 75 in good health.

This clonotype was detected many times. In DNA form, the CDR3 reads TGCAGTGCTTGGGGGTACAGGGAGGCTAACTATGGCTACACCTTC. This encodes CSAWGYREANYGYTF. The chain employs TRBV20-1 and TRBJ1-2, with D possibly TRBD1 on 6 matching bases. The germline CDR1 and CDR2 sequences are DFQATT and SNEGSKA (reference sequence). This CDR3 has 15 residues. Trimming left V 5 bases short and J 0 bases short, with 16 bases between.

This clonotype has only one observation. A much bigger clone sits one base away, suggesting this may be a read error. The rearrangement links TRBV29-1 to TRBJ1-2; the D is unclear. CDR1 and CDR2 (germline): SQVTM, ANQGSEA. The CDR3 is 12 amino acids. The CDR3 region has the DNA TGCAGCATTGACCCCGATATCTATGGCTACACCTTC. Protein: CSIDPDIYGYTF.

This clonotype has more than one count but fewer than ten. The CDR3: CASSQEASGGFPLGQYF. The CDR3 DNA follows: TGTGCCAGCAGCCAAGAGGCTAGCGGGGGGTTCCCACTGGGGCAGTATTTT. The V gene is TRBV4-2, the J gene TRBJ2-3; 11 bases line up with TRBD2. V was clipped by 0 bases and J by 11 bases; unmatched bases: 13. Germline values: CDR1 LGHNA, CDR2 YNFKEQ. This CDR3 is built from 17 residues.

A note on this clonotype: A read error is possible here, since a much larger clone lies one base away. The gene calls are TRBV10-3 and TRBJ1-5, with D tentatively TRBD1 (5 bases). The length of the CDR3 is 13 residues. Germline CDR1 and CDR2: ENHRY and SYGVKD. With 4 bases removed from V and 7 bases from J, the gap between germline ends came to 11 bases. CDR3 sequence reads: CAISGGGKQPQHF. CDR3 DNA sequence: TGTGCCATCAGTGGGGGCGGAAAGCAGCCCCAGCATTTT.

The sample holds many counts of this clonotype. The CDR3 nucleotides are TGTGCCAGCAGCTTTGGGCCGTCTAGCGGGGGGGTCCCCTACAATGAGCAGTTCTTC. It is translated as CASSFGPSSGGVPYNEQFF. The chain joins TRBV7-9 to TRBJ2-1; 12 bases line up with TRBD2. The junction had 11 bases not matched to a gene; V was cut back by 3 bases and J by 2 bases. This CDR3 has 19 amino acids. Germline assignment: CDR1 SEHNR and CDR2 FQNEAQ (reference sequence).

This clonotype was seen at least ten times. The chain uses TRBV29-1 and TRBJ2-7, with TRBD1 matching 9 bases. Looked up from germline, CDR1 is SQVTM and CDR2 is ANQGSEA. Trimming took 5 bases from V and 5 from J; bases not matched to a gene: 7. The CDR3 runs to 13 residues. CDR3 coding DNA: TGCAGCGTTAAGGGACAGGGTATCAACGAGCAGTACTTC. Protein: CSVKGQGINEQYF.

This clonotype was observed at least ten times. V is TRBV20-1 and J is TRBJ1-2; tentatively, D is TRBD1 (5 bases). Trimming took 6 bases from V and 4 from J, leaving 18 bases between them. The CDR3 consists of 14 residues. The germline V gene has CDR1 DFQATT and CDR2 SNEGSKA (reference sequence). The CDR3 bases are TGCAGTGCCCTGAATGGGGGAATGGGCTATGGCTACACCTTC. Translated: CSALNGGMGYGYTF.

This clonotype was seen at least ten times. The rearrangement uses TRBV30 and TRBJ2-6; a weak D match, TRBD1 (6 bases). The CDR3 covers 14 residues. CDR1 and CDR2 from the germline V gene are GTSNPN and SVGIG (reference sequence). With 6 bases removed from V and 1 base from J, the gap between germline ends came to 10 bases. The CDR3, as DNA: TGTGCCTGCCAACAGGGATCTGGGGCCAACGTCCTGACTTTC. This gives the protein CACQQGSGANVLTF. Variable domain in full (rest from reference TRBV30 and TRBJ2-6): SQTIHQWPATLVQPVGSPLSLECTVEGTSNPNLYWYRQAAGRGLQLLFYSVGIGQISSEVPQNLSASRPQDRQFILSSKKLLLSDSGFYLCACQQGSGANVLTFGAGSRLTVL.

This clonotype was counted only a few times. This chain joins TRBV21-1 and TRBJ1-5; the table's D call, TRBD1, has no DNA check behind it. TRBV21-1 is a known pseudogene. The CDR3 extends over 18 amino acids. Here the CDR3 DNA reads TGTGCCAGCAGCAAAGGTATTCTGGGACATGGGATAAATCAGCCCCAGCATTTT. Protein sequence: CASSKGILGHGINQPQHF.

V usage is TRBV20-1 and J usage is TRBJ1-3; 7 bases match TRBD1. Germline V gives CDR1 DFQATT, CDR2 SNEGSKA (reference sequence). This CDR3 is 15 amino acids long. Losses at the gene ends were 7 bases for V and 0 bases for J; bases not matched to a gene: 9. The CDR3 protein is CSVKQGTISGNTIYF. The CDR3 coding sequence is TGCAGTGTTAAACAGGGGACGATCTCTGGAAACACCATATATTTT.

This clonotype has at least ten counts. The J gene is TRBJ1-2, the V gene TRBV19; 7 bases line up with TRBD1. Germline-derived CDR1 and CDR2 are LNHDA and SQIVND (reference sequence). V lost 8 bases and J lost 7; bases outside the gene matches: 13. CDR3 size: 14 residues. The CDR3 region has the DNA TGTGCCAGTGCTGGGACAGCTACGAGGTCTGGCTACACCTTC. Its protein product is CASAGTATRSGYTF.

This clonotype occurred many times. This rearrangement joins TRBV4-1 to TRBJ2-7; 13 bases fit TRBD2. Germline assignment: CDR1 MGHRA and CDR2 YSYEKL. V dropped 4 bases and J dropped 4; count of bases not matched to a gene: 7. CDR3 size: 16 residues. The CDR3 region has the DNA TGCGCCAGCAGCCGTCGACTAGCGGGGGGTCTGTACGAGCAGTACTTC. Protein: CASSRRLAGGLYEQYF.

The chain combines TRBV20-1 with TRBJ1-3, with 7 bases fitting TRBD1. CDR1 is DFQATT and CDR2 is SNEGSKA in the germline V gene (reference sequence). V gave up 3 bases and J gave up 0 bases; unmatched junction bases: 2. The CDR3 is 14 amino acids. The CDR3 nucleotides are TGCAGTGCTAGCCAGGGGGTCTCTGGAAACACCATATATTTT. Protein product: CSASQGVSGNTIYF.